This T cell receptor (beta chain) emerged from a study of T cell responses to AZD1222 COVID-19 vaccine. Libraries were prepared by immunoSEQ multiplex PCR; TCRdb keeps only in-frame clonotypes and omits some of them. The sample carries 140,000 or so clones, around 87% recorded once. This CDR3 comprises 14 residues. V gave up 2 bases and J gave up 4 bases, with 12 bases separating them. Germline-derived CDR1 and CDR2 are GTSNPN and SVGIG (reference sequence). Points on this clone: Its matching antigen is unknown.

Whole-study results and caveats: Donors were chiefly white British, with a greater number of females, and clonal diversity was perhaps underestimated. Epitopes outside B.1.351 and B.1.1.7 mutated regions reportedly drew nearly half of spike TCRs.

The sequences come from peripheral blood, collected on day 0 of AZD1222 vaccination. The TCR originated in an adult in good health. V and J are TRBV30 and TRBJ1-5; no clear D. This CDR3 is CAWSPLGGNQPQHF. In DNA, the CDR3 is TGTGCCTGGAGTCCTCTGGGTGGGAATCAGCCCCAGCATTTT.